This entry concerns a single TCR beta chain. Profiled with immunoSEQ multiplex PCR; TCRdb holds only in-frame clones, not every one. The table lists some 220,000 clones, approximately 78% of them singletons. This CDR3 comprises 18 residues. With 0 bases removed from V and 3 bases from J, the gap between germline ends came to 16 bases. Germline CDR1 is SGDLS and CDR2 is YYNGEE. The record originates from a study of blood T cell repertoires in COVID-19. About the research overall: The United States, Italy and Spain provided the acute and convalescent COVID-19 samples. From T cells, B-cell-depleted T cells, or PBMCs came the material, which was cDNA or gDNA.

The chain is built from TRBV9 and TRBJ2-6; no firm D call. The sample comprised peripheral blood. This TCR was recovered from a woman in her 70s with COVID-19, enrolled during active disease. DNA of the CDR3: TGTGCCAGCAGCGTAGTTGATATAGGAGCGCTTGGGGCCAACGTCCTGACTTTC. As protein: CASSVVDIGALGANVLTF. Full variable domain (outside the CDR3, taken from reference TRBV9 and TRBJ2-6): DSGVTQTPKHLITATGQRVTLRCSPRSGDLSVYWYQQSLDQGLQFLIQYYNGEERAKGNILERFSAQQFPDLHSELNLSSLELGDSALYFCASSVVDIGALGANVLTFGAGSRLTVL.